What follows describes a single T cell receptor (beta chain). Its antigen remains unknown. The data stem from a study of sequential checkpoint blockade in melanoma. Study-level information: Under 25 patients had matched tumor biopsies before treatment and at week 13 after nivolumab or ipilimumab alone. Study-wide results and caveats: Tumor T-cell fraction and clonality correlated with PD-L1 and CD8+ counts.

Treatment indicated: randomized to nivolumab then ipilimumab (arm A) or the reverse (arm B). CDR1 is LNHDA, CDR2 SQIVND, per germline (reference sequence). V lost 8 bases and J lost 5, with 18 bases in between. This CDR3 has 14 residues. Here immunoSEQ multiplex PCR was the method, and the copy in TCRdb shows in-frame clones only, minus some. The repertoire holds 6,000 to 9,500 clones, with 23% as singletons. The source material was tumor tissue (inferred from file names), sampled from a patient given nivolumab and ipilimumab in sequence. The sequence was obtained from a human donor with melanoma. The V and J genes are TRBV19 and TRBJ1-2; maybe TRBD1 (6 bases). The CDR3 is CASGSLTGRYGYTF. As DNA, the CDR3 is TGTGCCAGTGGTTCCTTGACAGGTCGGTATGGCTACACCTTC. Combining the CDR3 with reference TRBV19 and TRBJ1-2 gives the whole variable domain DGGITQSPKYLFRKEGQNVTLSCEQNLNHDAMYWYRQDPGQGLRLIYYSQIVNDFQKGDIAEGYSVSREKKESFPLTVTSAQKNPTAFYLCASGSLTGRYGYTFGSGTRLTVV.